This TCR beta chain was observed in a study of metastatic and nonmetastatic thyroid tumors. Looking at the study overall: Both malignant and benign thyroid patients supplied peripheral blood and tumor or nodule tissue samples, across which the repertoires of these patients were then compared. Study-wide findings and caveats: According to reports, the diversity of TCR beta was significantly higher in malignant thyroid tumors than in benign nodules, and this held in both blood and tumor samples.

CDR1 and CDR2 (germline): MDHEN, SYDVKM. After removal of 0 bases from V and 11 bases from J, the junction contained 25 bases not matched to a gene. This CDR3 region has 22 residues. Of note for this clone: Its antigen is currently unknown.

In the study's own analysis: To classify distant metastasis in papillary thyroid cancer, a model was built from CDR3 differences across clinicopathological groups. Using MiXCR, TCRdb re-called clones from the PCR reads. None of the V and J calls come from the authors' own analysis; TCRdb made them. The sample lists approximately 30,000 clones, approximately 3.7% seen once, with roughly 3.2% in the top ten. Thyroid surgery took place with no prior treatment in any patient. The TCR originated in a male donor with papillary thyroid cancer or a benign thyroid nodule (not recorded which). Some clones in this sample may be carry-over from other donors' samples. The chain carries TRBV28 and TRBJ2-2, with TRBD1 matching 12 bases. Input material: blood. CDR3: CASSLWGLRVGTGGANTSELFF. In DNA form, the CDR3 reads TGTGCCAGCAGTTTATGGGGTCTTCGGGTCGGGACAGGGGGCGCGAACACCAGTGAGCTGTTTTTT.